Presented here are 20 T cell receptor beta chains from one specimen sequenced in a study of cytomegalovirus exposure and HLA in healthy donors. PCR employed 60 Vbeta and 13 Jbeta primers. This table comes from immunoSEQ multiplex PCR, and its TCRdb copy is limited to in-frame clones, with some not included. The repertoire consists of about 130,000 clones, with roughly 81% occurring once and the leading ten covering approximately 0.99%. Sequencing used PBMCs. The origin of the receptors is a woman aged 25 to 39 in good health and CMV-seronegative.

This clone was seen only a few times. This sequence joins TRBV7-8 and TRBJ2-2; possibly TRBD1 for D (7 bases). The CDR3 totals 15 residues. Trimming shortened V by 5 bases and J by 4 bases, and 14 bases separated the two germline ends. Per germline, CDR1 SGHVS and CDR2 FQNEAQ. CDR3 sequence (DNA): TGTGCCAGCAGCATTAGACAGGGAGGCACCGGGGAGCTGTTTTTT. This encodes CASSIRQGGTGELFF.

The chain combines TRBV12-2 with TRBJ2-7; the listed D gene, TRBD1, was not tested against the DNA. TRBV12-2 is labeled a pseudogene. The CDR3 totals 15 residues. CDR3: CASRSTGQRTYEQYF. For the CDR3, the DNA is TGTGCAAGTCGCTCGACGGGACAGCGTACCTACGAGCAGTACTTC.

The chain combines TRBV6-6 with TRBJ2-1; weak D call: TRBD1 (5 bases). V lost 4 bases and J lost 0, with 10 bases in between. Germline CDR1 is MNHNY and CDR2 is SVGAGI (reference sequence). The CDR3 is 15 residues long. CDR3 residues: CASSFQGSSYNEQFF. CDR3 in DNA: TGTGCCAGCAGTTTTCAGGGAAGCTCCTACAATGAGCAGTTCTTC.

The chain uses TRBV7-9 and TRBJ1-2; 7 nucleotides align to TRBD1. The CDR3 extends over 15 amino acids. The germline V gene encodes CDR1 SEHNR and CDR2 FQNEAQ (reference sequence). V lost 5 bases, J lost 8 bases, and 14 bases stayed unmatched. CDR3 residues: CASSPPRTGTHGYTF. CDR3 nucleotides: TGTGCCAGCAGCCCCCCCCGGACAGGCACTCACGGCTACACCTTC.

The CDR3 bases are TGTGCCAGTAGTATAGGGGGCACATCCTACAATGAGCAGTTCTTC. This gives the protein CASSIGGTSYNEQFF. This chain connects TRBV19 to TRBJ2-1; perhaps TRBD1 as D (5 bases). Germline loops: CDR1 LNHDA, CDR2 SQIVND (reference sequence). V was shortened by 1 base and J by 1 base, with 8 bases between the two germline ends. The CDR3 sequence is 15 residues long.

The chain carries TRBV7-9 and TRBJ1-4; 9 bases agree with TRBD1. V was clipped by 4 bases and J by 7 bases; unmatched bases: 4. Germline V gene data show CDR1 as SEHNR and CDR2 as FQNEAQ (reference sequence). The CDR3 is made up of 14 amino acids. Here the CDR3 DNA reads TGTGCCAGCAGCTCCGGGACAGGGAGTGAAAAACTGTTTTTT. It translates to CASSSGTGSEKLFF.

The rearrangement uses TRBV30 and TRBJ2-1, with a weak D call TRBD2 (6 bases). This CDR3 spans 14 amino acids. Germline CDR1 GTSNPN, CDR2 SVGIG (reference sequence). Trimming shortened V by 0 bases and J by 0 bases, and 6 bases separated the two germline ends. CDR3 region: CAWSVGGSYNEQFF. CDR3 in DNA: TGTGCCTGGAGTGTGGGGGGCTCCTACAATGAGCAGTTCTTC.

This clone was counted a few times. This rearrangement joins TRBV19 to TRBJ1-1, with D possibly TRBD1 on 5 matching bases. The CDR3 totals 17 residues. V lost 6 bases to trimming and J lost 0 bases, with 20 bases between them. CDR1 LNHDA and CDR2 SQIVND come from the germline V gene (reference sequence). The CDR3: CASRVGSGLRMNTEAFF. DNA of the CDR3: TGTGCCAGTAGAGTAGGATCAGGGTTGCGTATGAACACTGAAGCTTTCTTT.

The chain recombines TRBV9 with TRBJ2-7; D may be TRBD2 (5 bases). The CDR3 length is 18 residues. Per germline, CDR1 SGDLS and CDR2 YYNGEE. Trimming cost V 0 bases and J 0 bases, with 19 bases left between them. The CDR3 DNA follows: TGTGCCAGCAGCGTAGGAGTTGCGGGTCTTCTAAGCTCCTACGAGCAGTACTTC. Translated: CASSVGVAGLLSSYEQYF. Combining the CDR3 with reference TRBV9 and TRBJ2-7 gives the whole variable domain DSGVTQTPKHLITATGQRVTLRCSPRSGDLSVYWYQQSLDQGLQFLIQYYNGEERAKGNILERFSAQQFPDLHSELNLSSLELGDSALYFCASSVGVAGLLSSYEQYFGPGTRLTVT.

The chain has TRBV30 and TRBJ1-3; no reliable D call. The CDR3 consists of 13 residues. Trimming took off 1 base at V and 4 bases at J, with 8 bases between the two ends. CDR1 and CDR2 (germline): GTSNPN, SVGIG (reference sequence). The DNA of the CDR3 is TGTGCCTGGAGTGGGCCTAGAGGAAACACCATATATTTT. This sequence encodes CAWSGPRGNTIYF.

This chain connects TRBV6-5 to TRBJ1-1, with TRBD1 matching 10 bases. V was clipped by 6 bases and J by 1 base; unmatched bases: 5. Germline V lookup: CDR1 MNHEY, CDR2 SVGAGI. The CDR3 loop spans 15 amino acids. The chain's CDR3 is CASSRRQGANTEAFF. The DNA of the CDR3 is TGTGCCAGCAGCCGTAGACAGGGGGCGAACACTGAAGCTTTCTTT.

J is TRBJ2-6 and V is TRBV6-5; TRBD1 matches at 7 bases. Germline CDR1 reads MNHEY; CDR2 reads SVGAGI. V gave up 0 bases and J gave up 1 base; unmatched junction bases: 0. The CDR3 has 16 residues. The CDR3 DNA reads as TGTGCCAGCAGTTACTCGACAGGGTCTGGGGCCAACGTCCTGACTTTC. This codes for CASSYSTGSGANVLTF.

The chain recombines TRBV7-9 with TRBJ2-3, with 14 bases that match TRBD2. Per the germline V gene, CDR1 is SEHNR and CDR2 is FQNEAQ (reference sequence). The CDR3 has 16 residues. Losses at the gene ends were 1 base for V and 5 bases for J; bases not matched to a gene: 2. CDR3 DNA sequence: TGTGCCAGCAGCTTAGTCGGACTAGCGGGGGGAGATACGCAGTATTTT. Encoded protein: CASSLVGLAGGDTQYF.

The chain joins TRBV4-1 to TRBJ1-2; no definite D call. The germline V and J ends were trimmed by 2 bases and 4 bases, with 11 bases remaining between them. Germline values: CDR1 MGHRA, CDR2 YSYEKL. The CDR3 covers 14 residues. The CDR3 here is CASSQSARSYGYTF. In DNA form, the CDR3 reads TGCGCCAGCAGCCAATCAGCACGGAGCTATGGCTACACCTTC.

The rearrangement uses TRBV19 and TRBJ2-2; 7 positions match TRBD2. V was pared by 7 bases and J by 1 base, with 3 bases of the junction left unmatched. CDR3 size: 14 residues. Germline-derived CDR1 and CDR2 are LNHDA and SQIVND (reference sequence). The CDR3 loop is CASKTGGNTGELFF. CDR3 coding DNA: TGTGCCAGTAAAACGGGGGGGAACACCGGGGAGCTGTTTTTT. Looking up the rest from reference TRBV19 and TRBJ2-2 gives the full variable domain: DGGITQSPKYLFRKEGQNVTLSCEQNLNHDAMYWYRQDPGQGLRLIYYSQIVNDFQKGDIAEGYSVSREKKESFPLTVTSAQKNPTAFYLCASKTGGNTGELFFGEGSRLTVL.

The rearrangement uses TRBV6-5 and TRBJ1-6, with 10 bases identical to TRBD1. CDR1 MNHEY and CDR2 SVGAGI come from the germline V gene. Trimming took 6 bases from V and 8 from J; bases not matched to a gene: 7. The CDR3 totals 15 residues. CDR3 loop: CASSRRQGAYSPLHF. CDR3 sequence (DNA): TGTGCCAGCAGCCGCCGACAGGGGGCATATTCACCCCTCCACTTT.

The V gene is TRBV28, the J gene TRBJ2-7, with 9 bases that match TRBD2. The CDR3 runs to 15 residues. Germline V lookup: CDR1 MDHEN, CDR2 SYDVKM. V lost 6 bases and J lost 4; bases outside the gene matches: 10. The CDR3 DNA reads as TGTGCCAGCAGGTACTCTAGCGGGGTGGGGTACGAGCAGTACTTC. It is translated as CASRYSSGVGYEQYF.

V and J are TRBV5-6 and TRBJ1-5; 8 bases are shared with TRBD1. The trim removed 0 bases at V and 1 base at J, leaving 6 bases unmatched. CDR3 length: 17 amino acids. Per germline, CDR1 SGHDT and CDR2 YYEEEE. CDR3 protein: CASSLAGGGLSNQPQHF. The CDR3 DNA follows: TGTGCCAGCAGCTTGGCAGGGGGCGGATTAAGCAATCAGCCCCAGCATTTT.

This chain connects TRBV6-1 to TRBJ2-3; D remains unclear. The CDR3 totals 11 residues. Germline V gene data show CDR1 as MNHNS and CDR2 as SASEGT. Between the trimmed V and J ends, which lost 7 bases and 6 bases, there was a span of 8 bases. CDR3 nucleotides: TGTGCCAGCACCAACGGGGATACGCAGTATTTT. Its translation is CASTNGDTQYF.

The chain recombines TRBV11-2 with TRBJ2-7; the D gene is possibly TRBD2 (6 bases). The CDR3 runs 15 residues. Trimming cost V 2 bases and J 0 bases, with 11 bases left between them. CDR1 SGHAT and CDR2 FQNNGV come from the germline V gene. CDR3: CASSLFGGDSYEQYF. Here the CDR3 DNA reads TGTGCCAGCAGCTTATTTGGCGGGGACTCCTACGAGCAGTACTTC.